The clone carrying this T cell receptor beta chain has only a few counts. Its antigen remains unknown. The data were taken from a study of post-analysis software for immune sequencing data. Across the study: Recorded disease courses covered relapsing-remitting, secondary progressive and progressive-relapsing multiple sclerosis. Some patients had no subtype annotation. Study-level points and caveats: In patients, about 5 TRBV segments were more frequent than in controls, with TRBV5-6, TRBV5-1 and TRBV20-1 among them.

Sequencing libraries made from TCR beta cDNA carried unique molecular identifiers. Yield was roughly 0.5 million cDNA molecules from roughly 0.93 to 9.6 million T cells. TCRdb itself ran the PCR reads through MiXCR, one entry per CDR3 protein. The sample includes about 820,000 distinct CDR3 sequences, approximately 50% of them seen just once. The V gene's germline CDR1 is MNHEY and CDR2 SMNVEV (reference sequence). The V gene end was trimmed by 5 bases and the J gene end by 6 bases; junction bases not matched to a gene: 12. This CDR3 has 17 residues. The chain joins TRBV27 to TRBJ2-3; 12 bases fit TRBD1. Material: blood. The origin of this receptor is a girl between 5 and 17 years old with multiple sclerosis. The CDR3 coding sequence is TGTGCCAGCAGTCCCCCCACGGGACAGGGGGCAACGGATACGCAGTATTTT. Amino acid sequence: CASSPPTGQGATDTQYF.